This passage covers 20 T cell receptor beta chains from one sample sequenced in a study of shared T cell receptors in the human thymus. Profiling relied on immunoSEQ multiplex PCR, and the TCRdb table lists in-frame clones only, not all of them. The table records 72,000 or so clones, about 95% of them present only once. Sequenced input: thymocytes. These TCRs come from a human donor.

In regard to this clone: Germline and junction disagree at one end, which may indicate a read error. CDR3 DNA sequence: TGCGCCAGCAGCCCGCCCCTTCCCGGGAGCTTC. Its translation: CASSPPLPGSF. The genes are TRBV4-3 and TRBJ2-7; tentatively, D is TRBD2 (6 bases). The germline CDR1 and CDR2 sequences are LGHNA and YSLEER. The CDR3 sequence is 11 residues long.

The V and J genes are TRBV4-3 and TRBJ2-2, with 8 nucleotides matching TRBD2. V gave up 1 base and J gave up 5 bases; unmatched junction bases: 9. The germline CDR1 and CDR2 sequences are LGHNA and YSLEER. The CDR3 runs 17 residues. CDR3 sequence reads: CASSQGRGGPITGELFF. As DNA, the CDR3 is TGCGCCAGCAGCCAAGGTCGGGGGGGGCCGATAACCGGGGAGCTGTTTTTT.

The chain employs TRBV19 and TRBJ1-4; 7 bases agree with TRBD1. V lost 7 bases, J lost 8 bases, and 10 bases stayed unmatched. The V gene's germline CDR1 is LNHDA and CDR2 SQIVND (reference sequence). The CDR3 contains 14 residues. The CDR3 DNA is TGTGCCAGTACAAGTCGGCAGGGGGACGAAAAACTGTTTTTT. Its translation is CASTSRQGDEKLFF.

The chain links TRBV6-5 to TRBJ2-7; TRBD2 might be the D (6 bases). The CDR3 has 15 residues. Per germline, CDR1 MNHEY and CDR2 SVGAGI. V lost 2 bases, J lost 0 bases, and 11 bases lay in between. CDR3 bases: TGTGCCAGCAGTTACGGCGGGACTCTCTCCTACGAGCAGTACTTC. As protein: CASSYGGTLSYEQYF.

This chain connects TRBV30 to TRBJ1-2; weak D call: TRBD1 (5 bases). The CDR3 has 16 amino acids. Between the trimmed V and J ends, which lost 3 bases and 8 bases, there was a span of 25 bases. Germline-derived CDR1 and CDR2 are GTSNPN and SVGIG (reference sequence). CDR3 nucleotide sequence: TGTGCCTGGAGGGGATGTCCGACCGGCCGGGGCGGGGGCTACACCTTC. Protein: CAWRGCPTGRGGGYTF.

This clone was seen just once. The chain recombines TRBV11-2 with TRBJ1-2; TRBD1 matches at 9 bases. The ends lost 4 bases at V and 6 bases at J; junction bases unmatched: 12. The CDR3 contains 16 residues. The germline V gene encodes CDR1 SGHAT and CDR2 FQNNGV. The CDR3 nucleotides read TGTGCCAGCAGCTCCCCCGATGGGGACAGGGTCAATGGCTACACCTTC. Translation gives CASSSPDGDRVNGYTF.

V and J are TRBV28 and TRBJ2-2, with 11 nucleotides matching TRBD1. This CDR3 comprises 16 residues. J gave up 5 bases and V 6 bases, and 8 bases lay outside the gene matches. CDR1 MDHEN and CDR2 SYDVKM come from the germline V gene. CDR3 region: CASSLTGTGGTGELFF. CDR3 nucleotide sequence: TGTGCCAGCAGCCTGACAGGGACAGGGGGAACCGGGGAGCTGTTTTTT.

The chain uses TRBV7-8 and TRBJ2-3; possibly TRBD1 or TRBD2 for D (5 bases each). V lost 1 base and J 3 bases, leaving 29 bases between the germline ends. The CDR3 is 21 amino acids. Per the germline V gene, CDR1 is SGHVS and CDR2 is FQNEAQ. CDR3 bases: TGTGCCAGCAGCTTAGTCCCAGGGAGTTTCCTTTTCCTTGATTGGACAGATACGCAGTATTTT. Its translation is CASSLVPGSFLFLDWTDTQYF.

The chain is built from TRBV7-6 and TRBJ2-4, with 7 bases lining up with TRBD2. The CDR3 loop spans 17 amino acids. The V and J ends lost 3 bases and 3 bases, in that order; junction bases with no gene match: 11. Per germline, CDR1 SGHVS and CDR2 FNYEAQ. CDR3 amino acids: CASSFPPTSRRKNIQYF. The CDR3 DNA reads TGTGCCAGCAGCTTTCCCCCGACTAGCCGTCGCAAAAACATTCAGTACTTC.

This clone was seen once. The chain uses TRBV5-1 and TRBJ2-2; TRBD1 matches at 8 bases. This CDR3 region has 16 residues. V gave up 3 bases and J gave up 4 bases; unmatched junction bases: 8. CDR1 is SGHRS and CDR2 is YFSETQ in the germline V gene. The CDR3 spells CASSSTGGLGTGELFF. The DNA for the CDR3 is TGCGCCAGCAGCTCAACAGGGGGATTGGGCACCGGGGAGCTGTTTTTT.

A remark on this clone: The CDR3 does not end in the conserved phenylalanine or tryptophan, so this is likely a read error. The DNA is left out, because the CDR3 cannot be placed on it with certainty; the CDR3 is given as TCRdb lists it. The chain combines TRBV9 with TRBJ1-6. The CDR3 spans 10 amino acids, including both terminal residues. The germline V gene encodes CDR1 SGDLS and CDR2 YYNGEE. The CDR3 sequence is CASSVEKTGG.

Here the CDR3 reads CASSSYGTATNEKLFF. Written as DNA, the CDR3 is TGTGCCAGCAGCTCATACGGGACAGCAACTAATGAAAAACTGTTTTTT. The gene calls are TRBV7-9 and TRBJ1-4; 7 bases fit TRBD1. Germline V lookup: CDR1 SEHNR, CDR2 FQNEAQ (reference sequence). The CDR3 has 16 amino acids. Unmatched junction bases numbered 5, after V lost 4 bases and J lost 0 bases.

This chain connects TRBV25-1 to TRBJ2-5; no clear D. Germline values: CDR1 MGHDK, CDR2 SYGVNS. The CDR3 has 13 residues. The germline V and J ends were trimmed by 6 bases and 1 base, with 9 bases remaining between them. The CDR3 loop is CASSYSGQETQYF. In nucleotides, the CDR3 is TGTGCCAGCAGCTACTCGGGCCAAGAGACCCAGTACTTC.

For this clone: The CDR3 carries no conserved terminal phenylalanine or tryptophan, so it likely arises from a read error. No DNA is shown, since the ends of the CDR3 on it are uncertain; the CDR3 is the one TCRdb lists. The rearrangement joins TRBV30 to TRBJ1-1; TRBD1, the table's D call, lacks a check against the DNA. CDR1 GTSNPN and CDR2 SVGIG come from the germline V gene (reference sequence). The CDR3 is 11 residues long, counting both termini. The chain's CDR3 is CAYQPGQGRWY.

The V call is TRBV19, the J call TRBJ1-2; D is ambiguous. This CDR3 spans 17 amino acids. V was cut by 5 bases and J by 4 bases, with 23 bases left in between. Germline CDR1 reads LNHDA; CDR2 reads SQIVND (reference sequence). CDR3 bases: TGTGCCAGTAGTCCTAGTCGGACGTATCTGGGGAGCTATGGCTACACCTTC. This codes for CASSPSRTYLGSYGYTF.

The chain is built from TRBV28 and TRBJ2-5; D is tentatively TRBD1 or TRBD2 (5 bases each). The CDR3 sequence is 16 residues long. Germline V gives CDR1 MDHEN, CDR2 SYDVKM. V was clipped by 7 bases and J by 2 bases, with 20 bases between them. CDR3 nucleotide sequence: TGTGCCAGCACCCTAACCCGGGGCCAGGCACAAGAGACCCAGTACTTC. Translating it yields CASTLTRGQAQETQYF. The whole variable domain, remainder taken from reference TRBV28 and TRBJ2-5, is DVKVTQSSRYLVKRTGEKVFLECVQDMDHENMFWYRQDPGLGLRLIYFSYDVKMKEKGDIPEGYSVSREKKERFSLILESASTNQTSMYLCASTLTRGQAQETQYFGPGTRLLVL.

The V gene is TRBV6-5, the J gene TRBJ2-7; D perhaps matches TRBD1 (6 bases). Deletions cut 6 bases from V and 2 bases from J, with 14 bases between. The CDR3 length is 14 residues. Germline lookup yields CDR1 MNHEY and CDR2 SVGAGI. CDR3 region: CASSRLSGAYEQYF. The CDR3 DNA sequence: TGTGCCAGCAGCCGGTTATCAGGGGCCTACGAGCAGTACTTC.

In DNA form, the CDR3 reads TGTGCCAGCAGCTTCGGGACTAGGCACCTTTCAGATACGCAGTATTTT. Translated, it gives CASSFGTRHLSDTQYF. The V call is TRBV7-3, the J call TRBJ2-3; 8 bases match TRBD2. Germline trimming cut 3 bases from V and 4 bases from J; bases unmatched to any gene: 9. Germline V gene sequence: CDR1 SGHTA, CDR2 FQGTGA. The CDR3 is made up of 16 amino acids. The complete variable domain, with remaining parts taken from reference TRBV7-3 and TRBJ2-3, reads GAGVSQTPSNKVTEKGKYVELRCDPISGHTALYWYRQSLGQGPEFLIYFQGTGAADDSGLPNDRFFAVRPEGSVSTLKIQRTERGDSAVYLCASSFGTRHLSDTQYFGPGTRLTVL.

The rearrangement joins TRBV19 to TRBJ2-3; the D gene is possibly TRBD2 (6 bases). The V gene lost 5 bases and the J gene lost 3 bases, with 12 bases spanning the gap. Germline CDR1 and CDR2: LNHDA and SQIVND (reference sequence). This CDR3 is 14 amino acids long. The CDR3 reads CASSAGRRTDTQYF. CDR3 nucleotide sequence: TGTGCCAGTAGTGCAGGGAGGCGGACAGATACGCAGTATTTT. The variable domain in full, completed from reference TRBV19 and TRBJ2-3, reads DGGITQSPKYLFRKEGQNVTLSCEQNLNHDAMYWYRQDPGQGLRLIYYSQIVNDFQKGDIAEGYSVSREKKESFPLTVTSAQKNPTAFYLCASSAGRRTDTQYFGPGTRLTVL.

The chain employs TRBV7-9 and TRBJ2-2; tentative D call: TRBD2 (6 bases). The CDR3 contains 14 residues. V was shortened by 7 bases and J by 3 bases, with 12 bases between the two germline ends. Germline CDR1 and CDR2: SEHNR and FQNEAQ (reference sequence). The CDR3 sequence: CASTLKRDTGELFF. DNA of the CDR3: TGTGCCAGCACGCTCAAGCGGGACACCGGGGAGCTGTTTTTT.